This T cell receptor (beta chain) derives from a study of blood T cells in healthy people across ages. The germline gives CDR1 SGHRS, CDR2 YFSETQ. Trimming stripped 4 bases from V and 8 bases from J, with 16 bases between. The CDR3 totals 15 residues. Then a second PCR, running roughly 7 to 11 cycles, was carried out with a sample-barcoded 5' primer and a J-beta primer mix. TCRdb re-derived calls from the 5' RACE reads in MiXCR, one entry per CDR3 protein. The repertoire holds around 750,000 distinct CDR3 sequences, with about 48% as singletons. V is TRBV5-1 and J is TRBJ1-6; D perhaps matches TRBD1 (6 bases). The receptor was isolated from a man at least 80 years old in good health. Sequencing input: blood. The CDR3 DNA reads as TGCGCCAGCAGCCCCCTGGCAGGGGCGGATTCACCCCTCCACTTT. Protein product: CASSPLAGADSPLHF.